The source of this T cell receptor beta chain is a study of identical twins. MiXCR, run by TCRdb on the 5' RACE reads, gives a single entry per CDR3 protein. The profile covers 350,000 to 450,000 distinct CDR3 sequences, with less than 20% appearing a single time and more than 10% taken by the ten largest. This clonotype was recorded many times. The antigen remains unidentified. Whole-study findings and limits: Where out-of-frame alpha sequences were twin-shared, they showed excess low generation probability.

The V end was cut by 9 bases, the J end by 0 bases, with 7 bases between. Per the germline V gene, CDR1 is SGHDT and CDR2 is YYEEEE. This CDR3 contains 12 residues. The clonotype originates from a man in his fifties or sixties in good health. The V gene is TRBV5-6, the J gene TRBJ2-1; D gene uncertain. Input material: naive T cells sorted from blood. CDR3 amino acids: CATSYSYNEQFF. In DNA, the CDR3 is TGTGCCACCTCTTACTCCTACAATGAGCAGTTCTTC.